This T cell receptor (beta chain) was identified in a study of T cell responses to AZD1222 COVID-19 vaccine. Overall study context: Pooled together were second doses at about 4 or about 12 weeks. Study results and limitations: Spike-specific TCR breadth and depth rose after two AZD1222 doses. Clonal diversity was possibly underestimated, and the donors were mostly white British, with more females.

Comment on this clone: Its antigen is not known.

In germline, CDR1 is MNHEY, CDR2 SMNVEV (reference sequence). The CDR3 has 17 amino acids. After removal of 0 bases from V and 4 bases from J, the junction contained 9 bases not matched to a gene. Sequenced by immunoSEQ multiplex PCR; TCRdb stores in-frame clones only, minus some. Of 100,000 to 150,000 clones in the sample, about nine tenths were seen once. The source material was peripheral blood, sampled on day 0 of AZD1222 vaccination. The rearrangement joins TRBV27 to TRBJ2-5, with 9 bases aligning to TRBD1. This clonotype was obtained from an adult in good health. The DNA for the CDR3 is TGTGCCAGCAGTTTATCCCGGTGGGGACAGGGAAGAGAGACCCAGTACTTC. Translating gives CASSLSRWGQGRETQYF.